This TCR beta chain is from a study of T cell responses to AZD1222 COVID-19 vaccine. This table comes from immunoSEQ multiplex PCR, and its TCRdb copy is limited to in-frame clones, with some not included. The profile shows 160,000 or so clones, around nine tenths of them singletons. Whole-study findings and limits: Donors were chiefly white British, with a greater number of females, and clonal diversity was perhaps underestimated.

Comment on this clone: Antigen: not known.

Germline CDR1 LNHDA, CDR2 SQIVND (reference sequence). Trimming shortened V by 8 bases and J by 5 bases, and 17 bases separated the two germline ends. This CDR3 is built from 14 residues. The chain is built from TRBV19 and TRBJ2-3; tentative D call: TRBD1 (7 bases). The source was peripheral blood, collected on day 0 of AZD1222 vaccination. The source is an adult in good health. The CDR3 is CASHRRGLGDTQYF. CDR3 bases: TGTGCCAGTCATAGGAGGGGGCTGGGAGATACGCAGTATTTT.